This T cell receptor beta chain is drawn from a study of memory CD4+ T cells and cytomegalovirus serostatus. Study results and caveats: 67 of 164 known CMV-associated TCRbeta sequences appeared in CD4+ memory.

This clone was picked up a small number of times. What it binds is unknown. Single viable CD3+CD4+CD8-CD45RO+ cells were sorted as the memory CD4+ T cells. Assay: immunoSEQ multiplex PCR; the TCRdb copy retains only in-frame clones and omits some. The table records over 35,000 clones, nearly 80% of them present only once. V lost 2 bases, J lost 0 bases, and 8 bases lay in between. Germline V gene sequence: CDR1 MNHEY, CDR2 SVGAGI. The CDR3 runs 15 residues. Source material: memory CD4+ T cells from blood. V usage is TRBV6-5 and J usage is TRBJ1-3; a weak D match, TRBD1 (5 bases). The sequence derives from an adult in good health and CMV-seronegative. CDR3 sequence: CASSYTDSSGNTIYF. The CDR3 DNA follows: TGTGCCAGCAGTTACACCGACAGCTCTGGAAACACCATATATTTT.